This T cell receptor (beta chain) was sequenced for a study of blood T cell repertoires in COVID-19. This table comes from immunoSEQ multiplex PCR, and its TCRdb copy is limited to in-frame clones, with some not included. The table has approximately 300,000 clones, 70% to 90% seen once. Cohort assignment relied on participant-reported clinical history. Source material: PBMCs or T cells enriched from blood (not recorded which). The sequence was collected from a woman aged 25 to 39 who had recovered from COVID-19.

CDR3 protein: CASSHTLTGAGDQPQHF. The CDR3 coding sequence is TGCGCCAGCAGTCATACCCTTACAGGGGCCGGGGATCAGCCCCAGCATTTT. V usage is TRBV4-1 and J usage is TRBJ1-5; 7 bases align to TRBD1. There are 17 residues in the CDR3. Looked up from germline, CDR1 is MGHRA and CDR2 is YSYEKL. J was trimmed by 5 bases and V by 6 bases; bases with no gene match: 16.